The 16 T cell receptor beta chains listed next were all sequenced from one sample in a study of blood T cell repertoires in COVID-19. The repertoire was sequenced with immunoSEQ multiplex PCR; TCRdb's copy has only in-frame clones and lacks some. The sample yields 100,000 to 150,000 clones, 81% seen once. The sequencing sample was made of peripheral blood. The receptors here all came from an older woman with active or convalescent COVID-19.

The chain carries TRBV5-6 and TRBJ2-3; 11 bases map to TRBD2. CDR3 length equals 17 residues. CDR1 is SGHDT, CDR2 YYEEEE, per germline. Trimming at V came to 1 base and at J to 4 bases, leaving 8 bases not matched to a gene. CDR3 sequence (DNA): TGTGCCAGCAGCTTGCGGCTAGCGGGAGGACGTGCAGATACGCAGTATTTT. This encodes CASSLRLAGGRADTQYF.

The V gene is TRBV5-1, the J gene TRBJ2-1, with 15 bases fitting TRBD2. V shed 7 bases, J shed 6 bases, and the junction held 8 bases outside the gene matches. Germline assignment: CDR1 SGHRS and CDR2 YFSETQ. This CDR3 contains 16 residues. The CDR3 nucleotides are TGCGCCAGCTACAGCGGACTAGCGGGGGGGATCAATGAGCAGTTCTTC. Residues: CASYSGLAGGINEQFF.

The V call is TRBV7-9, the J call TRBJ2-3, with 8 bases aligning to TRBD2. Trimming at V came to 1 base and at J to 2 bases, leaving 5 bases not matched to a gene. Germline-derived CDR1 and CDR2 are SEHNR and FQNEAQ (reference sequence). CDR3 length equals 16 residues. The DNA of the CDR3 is TGTGCCAGCAGCTTAGTAGGTAGCGGGGACACAGATACGCAGTATTTT. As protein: CASSLVGSGDTDTQYF.

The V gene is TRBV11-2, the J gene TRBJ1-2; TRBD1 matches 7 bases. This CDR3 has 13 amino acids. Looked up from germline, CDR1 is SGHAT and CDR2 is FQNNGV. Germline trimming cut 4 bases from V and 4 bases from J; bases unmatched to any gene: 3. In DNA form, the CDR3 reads TGTGCCAGCAGCTCCGGGACAGTCTATGGCTACACCTTC. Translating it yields CASSSGTVYGYTF.

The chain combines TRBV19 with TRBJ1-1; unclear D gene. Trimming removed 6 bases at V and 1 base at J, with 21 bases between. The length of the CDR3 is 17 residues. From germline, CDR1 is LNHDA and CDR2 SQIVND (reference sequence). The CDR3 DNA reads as TGTGCCAGTAGCCGCGGCCGAATAAGTGGTAGGAACACTGAAGCTTTCTTT. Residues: CASSRGRISGRNTEAFF.

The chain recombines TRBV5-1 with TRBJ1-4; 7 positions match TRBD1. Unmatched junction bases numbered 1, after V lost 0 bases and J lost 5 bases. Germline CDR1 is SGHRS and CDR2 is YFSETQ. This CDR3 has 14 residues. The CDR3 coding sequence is TGCGCCAGCAGCTTGGGGGACAGCAATGAAAAACTGTTTTTT. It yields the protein CASSLGDSNEKLFF. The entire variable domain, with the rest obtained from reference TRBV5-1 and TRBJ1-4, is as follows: KAGVTQTPRYLIKTRGQQVTLSCSPISGHRSVSWYQQTPGQGLQFLFEYFSETQRNKGNFPGRFSGRQFSNSRSEMNVSTLELGDSALYLCASSLGDSNEKLFFGSGTQLSVL.

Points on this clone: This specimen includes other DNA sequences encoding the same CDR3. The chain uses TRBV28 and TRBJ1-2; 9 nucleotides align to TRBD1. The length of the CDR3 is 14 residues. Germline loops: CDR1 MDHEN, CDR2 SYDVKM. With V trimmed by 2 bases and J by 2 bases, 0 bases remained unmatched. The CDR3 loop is CASSLGQGNYGYTF. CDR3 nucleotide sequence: TGTGCCAGCAGTTTAGGACAGGGGAACTATGGCTACACCTTC.

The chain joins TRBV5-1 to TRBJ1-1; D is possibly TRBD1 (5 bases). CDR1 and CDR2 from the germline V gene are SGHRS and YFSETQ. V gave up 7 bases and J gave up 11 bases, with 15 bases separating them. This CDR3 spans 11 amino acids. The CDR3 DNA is TGCGCCAGCGGCGATCCAGGGTTGGCTTTCTTT. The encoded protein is CASGDPGLAFF.

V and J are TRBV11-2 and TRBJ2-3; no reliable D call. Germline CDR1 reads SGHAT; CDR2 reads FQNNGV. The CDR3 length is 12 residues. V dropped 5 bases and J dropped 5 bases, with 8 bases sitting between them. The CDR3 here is CASSPPGDTQYF. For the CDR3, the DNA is TGTGCCAGCAGCCCCCCGGGAGATACGCAGTATTTT.

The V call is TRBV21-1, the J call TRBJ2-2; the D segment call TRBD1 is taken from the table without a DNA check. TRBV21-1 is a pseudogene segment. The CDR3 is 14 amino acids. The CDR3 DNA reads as TGTGCCAGCATCTCCGGGACAGAAACCGGGGAGCTGTTTTTT. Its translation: CASISGTETGELFF.

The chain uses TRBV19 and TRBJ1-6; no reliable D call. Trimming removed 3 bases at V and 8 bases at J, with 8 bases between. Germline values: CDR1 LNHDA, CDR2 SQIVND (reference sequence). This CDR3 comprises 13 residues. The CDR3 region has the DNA TGTGCCAGTAGTATGTTGCAGGATTCACCCCTCCACTTT. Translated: CASSMLQDSPLHF.

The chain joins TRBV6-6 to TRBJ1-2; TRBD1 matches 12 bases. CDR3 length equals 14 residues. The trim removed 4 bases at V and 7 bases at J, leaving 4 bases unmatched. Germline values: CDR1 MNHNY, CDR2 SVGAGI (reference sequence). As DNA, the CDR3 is TGTGCCAGCAGTTGGGGACAGGGGGCGTTTGGCTACACCTTC. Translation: CASSWGQGAFGYTF.

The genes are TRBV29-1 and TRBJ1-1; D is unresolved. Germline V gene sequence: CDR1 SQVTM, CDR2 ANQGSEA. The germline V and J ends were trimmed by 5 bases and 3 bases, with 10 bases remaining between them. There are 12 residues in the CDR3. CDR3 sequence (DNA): TGCAGCGTTAAAGGACGGGACACTGAAGCTTTCTTT. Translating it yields CSVKGRDTEAFF.

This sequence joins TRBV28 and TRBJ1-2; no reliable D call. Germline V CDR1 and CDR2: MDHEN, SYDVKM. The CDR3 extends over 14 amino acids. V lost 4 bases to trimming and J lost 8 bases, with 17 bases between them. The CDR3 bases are TGTGCCAGCAGTTCCCTCCTCGCAGGATCCGGCTACACCTTC. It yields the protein CASSSLLAGSGYTF.

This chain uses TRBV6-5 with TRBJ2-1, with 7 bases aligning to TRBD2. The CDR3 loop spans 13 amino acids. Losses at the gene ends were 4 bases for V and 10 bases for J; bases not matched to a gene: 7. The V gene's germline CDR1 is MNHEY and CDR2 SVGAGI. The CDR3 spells CASSFGTNAEQFF. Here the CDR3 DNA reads TGTGCCAGCAGTTTCGGGACTAACGCGGAGCAGTTCTTC.

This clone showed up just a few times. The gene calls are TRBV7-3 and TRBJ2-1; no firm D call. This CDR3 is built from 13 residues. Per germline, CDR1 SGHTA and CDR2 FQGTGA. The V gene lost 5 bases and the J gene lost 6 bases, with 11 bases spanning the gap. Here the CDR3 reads CASSPGVLNEQFF. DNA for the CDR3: TGTGCCAGCAGCCCCGGAGTGCTCAATGAGCAGTTCTTC.